Below, one T cell receptor (beta chain) is given with its context. What it binds is unknown. This sample is drawn from a study of T cell clones after liver transplantation. Study background: TCRbeta sequencing after a pre-transplant mixed lymphocyte reaction identified graft-donor-reactive clones, later tracked in post-transplant blood.

Sorting of unstimulated PBMCs yielded separate CD3+CD4+ and CD3+CD8+ fractions. Study observations and caveats: These preliminary findings come from unstandardized post-transplant sampling times.

Assay: immunoSEQ multiplex PCR; the TCRdb copy retains only in-frame clones and omits some. This sample has roughly 74,000 clones, with roughly 80% found just once. This TCR derives from a human donor who received a liver transplant. This material consisted of CD4+ T cells from blood, taken before liver transplant.

Here the CDR3 DNA reads TGTGCCAGCAGCTCCGGGTTTCCTCGAGCGGGTGAAAAACTGTTTTTT. Translated: CASSSGFPRAGEKLFF. This chain uses TRBV5-6 with TRBJ1-4; D gene ambiguous. CDR1 and CDR2 (germline): SGHDT, YYEEEE. Trimming stripped 3 bases from V and 7 bases from J, with 19 bases between. The CDR3 covers 16 residues.